One sample yielded the 32 T cell receptor beta chains listed below, sequenced in a study of CD8+CD57+ T cells in acquired aplastic anemia. Genomic DNA was employed as the template in profiling TCR beta VDJ and CDR3. TCRdb reanalysed the reads using MiXCR and keeps one entry per CDR3 protein. This sample has hundreds of thousands of distinct CDR3 sequences; roughly 64% occur once, and the top ten carry 3.5% to 4.5%. Sequencing used sorted CD4+, CD8+, or CD8+CD57+ T cells (not recorded which) from PBMCs. All receptors come from a human donor in good health, serving as a control.

The CDR3 here is CSASLGQREKTQYF. The CDR3 coding sequence is TGCAGTGCTAGCCTGGGACAGAGAGAAAAGACCCAGTACTTC. J is TRBJ2-5 and V is TRBV20-1, with TRBD1 identical over 7 bases. This CDR3 is built from 14 residues. Germline CDR1 and CDR2: DFQATT and SNEGSKA (reference sequence). V trimming: 3 bases; J trimming: 6 bases; junction bases outside the gene matches: 10.

This clonotype appeared once. The chain couples TRBV7-6 to TRBJ2-5; D gene uncertain. This CDR3 has 14 residues. Germline lookup yields CDR1 SGHVS and CDR2 FNYEAQ. Trimming took 8 bases from V and 13 from J, leaving 26 bases between them. CDR3 in DNA: TGTGCCAGCGGCGAAGCCCTTCGGCACGAGATCCCGTACTTC. Translation gives CASGEALRHEIPYF.

V is TRBV7-9 and J is TRBJ2-2, with 8 bases aligning to TRBD1. The CDR3 length is 16 residues. J was trimmed by 12 bases and V by 5 bases; bases with no gene match: 17. Germline V lookup: CDR1 SEHNR, CDR2 FQNEAQ (reference sequence). As DNA, the CDR3 is TGTGCCAGCAGCGGCGGACAGGGAATGGGAAAGACCCAGCTGTTTTTT. Its translation is CASSGGQGMGKTQLFF.

About this clonotype: This is likely a read error, given that the CDR3 carries no conserved phenylalanine or tryptophan at its end. The DNA is omitted, as the CDR3 cannot be located on it reliably, and the CDR3 follows TCRdb's listing. This rearrangement joins TRBV7-2 to TRBJ1-2. CDR1 and CDR2 from the germline V gene are SGHTA and FQGNSA. Both ends counted, the CDR3 spans 13 residues. CDR3 residues: CASSFLEPFCSTA.

On this clonotype: The junction differs from germline at one of its ends, possibly a read error. This chain connects TRBV20-1 to TRBJ2-3, with D possibly being TRBD2 (6 bases). This CDR3 comprises 13 residues. Germline V gives CDR1 DFQATT, CDR2 SNEGSKA (reference sequence). Written as DNA, the CDR3 is TGCAGCGCTAGTACGGACTACTATGGCTCGCAGTATTTT. Its translation: CSASTDYYGSQYF.

This clonotype was seen repeatedly, ten times or more. This chain links TRBV5-1 with TRBJ1-6; 7 nucleotides agree with TRBD1. In germline, CDR1 is SGHRS, CDR2 YFSETQ. Germline trimming cut 4 bases from V and 8 bases from J; bases unmatched to any gene: 6. This CDR3 has 14 residues. The CDR3 reads CASSAGQDYSPLHF. CDR3 coding DNA: TGCGCCAGCAGCGCCGGACAGGATTATTCACCCCTCCACTTT.

As concerns this clonotype: The germline gene is not matched at one end of the junction; a read error may be the cause. The chain uses TRBV10-3 and TRBJ2-2; no clear D gene. Germline V CDR1 and CDR2: ENHRY, SYGVKD. CDR3 length: 12 amino acids. This chain's CDR3 is CAISLQTEELFF. CDR3 in DNA: TGTGCCATCAGTCTACAGACCGAGGAGCTGTTCTTC.

This clonotype occurred once. The rearrangement joins TRBV7-2 to TRBJ2-2, with TRBD2 as a possible D gene (7 bases). The CDR3 is 15 amino acids. CDR1 and CDR2 from the germline V gene are SGHTA and FQGNSA. V was cut by 7 bases and J by 17 bases, with 29 bases left in between. The CDR3 loop reads CASIPRGQANYDLFF. The CDR3, as DNA: TGTGCCAGCATCCCGCGGGGGCAGGCTAACTATGACCTCTTTTTT.

The chain recombines TRBV11-2 with TRBJ2-5, with D maybe TRBD2 (7 bases). V gave up 4 bases and J gave up 4 bases, with 19 bases separating them. Germline V gene data show CDR1 as SGHAT and CDR2 as FQNNGV. This CDR3 has 16 residues. CDR3 DNA sequence: TGTGCCAGCAGCTCAGGTAGGGGGAGGGGGGGAGAGACCCAGTACTTC. This sequence encodes CASSSGRGRGGETQYF.

This sequence joins TRBV4-1 and TRBJ2-7; a weak D match, TRBD1 (6 bases). The CDR3 has 13 residues. Germline V gene sequence: CDR1 MGHRA, CDR2 YSYEKL. V lost 2 bases and J 7 bases, leaving 12 bases between the germline ends. CDR3 amino acids: CASSQQGLGEQYF. DNA for the CDR3: TGCGCCAGCAGCCAACAGGGGTTGGGAGAGCAGTACTTC.

This clonotype appeared once. The V gene is TRBV9, the J gene TRBJ2-5, with TRBD1 matching 9 bases. J lost 5 bases, V lost 3 bases, and 14 bases had no gene match. The germline V gene has CDR1 SGDLS and CDR2 YYNGEE. CDR3 length: 17 amino acids. In DNA, the CDR3 is TGTGCCAGCAGCGCGGGACAGGGACGGGGCAAGAGGGAGACCCAGTACTTC. Protein: CASSAGQGRGKRETQYF.

The genes are TRBV2 and TRBJ2-7; tentative D call: TRBD2 (6 bases). The V gene's germline CDR1 is SNHLY and CDR2 FYNNEI. The CDR3 consists of 15 residues. V was trimmed by 3 bases and J by 4 bases, leaving 16 bases between them. The chain's CDR3 is CASSDGVNSGYEQYF. Written as DNA, the CDR3 is TGTGCCAGCAGTGATGGGGTGAACAGCGGGTACGAGCAGTACTTC.

The chain joins TRBV7-2 to TRBJ1-2; maybe TRBD1 (5 bases). The CDR3 extends over 13 amino acids. The germline V gene has CDR1 SGHTA and CDR2 FQGNSA. Trimming pared 6 bases from V and 7 bases from J, leaving 15 bases between. The CDR3 coding sequence is TGTGCCAGCAGGGGGGGGGGTGGGGGTGGCTACACCTTC. The encoded protein is CASRGGGGGGYTF.

This clonotype showed up many times. The V gene is TRBV9, the J gene TRBJ1-3; the D is unclear. This CDR3 contains 15 residues. Trimming pared 3 bases from V and 2 bases from J, leaving 12 bases between. The germline V gene has CDR1 SGDLS and CDR2 YYNGEE. The CDR3 DNA sequence: TGTGCCAGCAGCGCCATCCTGGACGCTGGAAACACCATATATTTT. The encoded protein is CASSAILDAGNTIYF.

This clonotype was counted many times. The chain is built from TRBV6-6 and TRBJ1-3; no firm D call. The CDR3 consists of 14 residues. V shed 0 bases and J shed 2 bases, with 5 bases lying between them. The germline V gene has CDR1 MNHNY and CDR2 SVGAGI (reference sequence). CDR3 region: CASSYSTAGNTIYF. The CDR3 DNA is TGTGCCAGCAGTTACTCCACAGCTGGAAACACCATATATTTT.

The genes are TRBV5-1 and TRBJ1-1; D not resolved. The CDR3 has 14 amino acids. V lost 0 bases to trimming and J lost 7 bases, with 13 bases between them. CDR1 SGHRS and CDR2 YFSETQ come from the germline V gene. The CDR3 DNA is TGCGCCAGCAGCTTGGACGGGATTGGAGATGAAGCTTTCTTT. It specifies CASSLDGIGDEAFF.

In the case of this clonotype: At one boundary the junction diverges from the germline segment, which might be a read error. J is TRBJ2-7 and V is TRBV7-2; a weak D match, TRBD2 (5 bases). The CDR3 totals 14 residues. The germline V gene has CDR1 SGHTA and CDR2 FQGNSA. The chain's CDR3 is CASSQRTGSCFLEF. The CDR3 nucleotides are TGTGCCAGCAGCCAGCGCACGGGGAGCTGCTTTTTGGAGTTC.

The chain has TRBV3-1 and TRBJ1-1, with D perhaps matching TRBD1 (6 bases). Germline V gene data show CDR1 as LGHDT and CDR2 as YNNKEL (reference sequence). V gave up 4 bases and J gave up 4 bases, with 13 bases separating them. The CDR3 has 14 residues. Here the CDR3 reads CASSLLQGGTEAFF. The CDR3 DNA follows: TGTGCCAGCAGCCTCTTACAGGGCGGCACTGAAGCTTTCTTT.

The chain has TRBV12-3 or TRBV12-4 and TRBJ1-4; TRBD1 matches at 7 bases. Germline trimming cut 4 bases from V and 5 bases from J; bases unmatched to any gene: 7. The CDR3 runs 15 residues. The CDR3 nucleotides are TGTGCCAGCAGTTGTGAACAGGGGAACAATGAAAAACTGTTTTTT. It codes for CASSCEQGNNEKLFF.

Worth noting for this clonotype: The CDR3 end shows no conserved phenylalanine or tryptophan, and so a read error is likely. The chain couples TRBV24-1 to TRBJ1-2; TRBD1 might be the D (6 bases). V was clipped by 5 bases and J by 7 bases, with 16 bases between them. CDR1 KGHDR and CDR2 SFDVKD come from the germline V gene. CDR3 length: 14 amino acids. The CDR3 here is CATSGRHRVGGYTY. The CDR3 nucleotides read TGTGCCACCAGTGGCCGGCACAGGGTAGGTGGCTACACCTAC.

The V call is TRBV5-1, the J call TRBJ1-6; TRBD1 aligns across 8 bases. Germline values: CDR1 SGHRS, CDR2 YFSETQ. Losses at the gene ends were 4 bases for V and 8 bases for J; bases not matched to a gene: 5. This CDR3 region has 14 residues. CDR3 protein: CASSGGQDYSPLHF. CDR3 DNA: TGCGCCAGCAGCGGGGGACAGGATTATTCACCCCTCCACTTT.

For this clonotype: Mismatch with germline at one junction end may stem from a read error. This rearrangement joins TRBV19 to TRBJ1-1; D is unclear. Germline CDR1 and CDR2: LNHDA and SQIVND (reference sequence). There are 15 residues in the CDR3. The CDR3 sequence is CAISPSPDVYAEAFF. In DNA form, the CDR3 reads TGTGCCATTAGTCCCTCCCCTGACGTCTATGCTGAAGCTTTCTTT.

This clonotype came up a few times. A much larger clonotype is one base distant, so this may be a read error. The rearrangement joins TRBV6-2 or TRBV6-3 to TRBJ1-5, with 12 bases identical to TRBD1. Trimming cost V 8 bases and J 2 bases; bases outside gene matches: 13. In germline, CDR1 is MNHEY, CDR2 SVGEGT. The CDR3 has 18 amino acids. CDR3 protein: CASGTQGQGAIRNQPQHF. DNA for the CDR3: TGTGCCAGCGGGACCCAGGGACAGGGGGCAATTCGCAATCAGCCCCAGCATTTT.

To note about this clonotype: Without the conserved terminal phenylalanine or tryptophan, this CDR3 likely stems from a read error. The DNA is left out, because the CDR3 cannot be placed on it with certainty; the CDR3 is given as TCRdb lists it. The chain combines TRBV24-1 with TRBJ2-7; the DNA was not compared with TRBD1, the D call given in the table. 14 amino acids form the CDR3, both terminal residues included. CDR1 and CDR2 from the germline V gene are KGHDR and SFDVKD. The CDR3 region is CATSPGQGVYEQEL.

The rearrangement links TRBV7-2 to TRBJ1-1; D ambiguous. The CDR3 contains 14 residues. V lost 5 bases to trimming and J lost 6 bases, with 16 bases between them. Germline loops: CDR1 SGHTA, CDR2 FQGNSA. The CDR3 loop is CASSPENMSPEAFF. The DNA for the CDR3 is TGTGCCAGCAGCCCAGAAAATATGAGCCCTGAAGCTTTCTTT.

This clonotype appeared many times. V gene TRBV12-3 or TRBV12-4 combines with J gene TRBJ2-3; 12 nucleotides agree with TRBD1. J lost 6 bases, V lost 6 bases, and 10 bases had no gene match. This CDR3 is built from 16 residues. The CDR3 here is CASRPKGTGGLDTQYF. CDR3 in DNA: TGTGCCAGCAGACCAAAGGGGACAGGGGGCTTGGATACGCAGTATTTT.

This clonotype was recorded at least ten times. The V and J genes are TRBV7-9 and TRBJ1-2; 7 bases are a match to TRBD1. The CDR3 is 13 amino acids. CDR1 and CDR2 from the germline V gene are SEHNR and FQNEAQ (reference sequence). The junction had 1 base not matched to a gene; V was cut back by 0 bases and J by 6 bases. The CDR3 spells CASSLAQGNGYTF. CDR3 nucleotide sequence: TGTGCCAGCAGCTTAGCACAGGGGAATGGCTACACCTTC.

This clonotype was seen many times. The chain is built from TRBV20-1 and TRBJ1-1, with unresolved D. Trimming took 1 base from V and 2 from J, leaving 11 bases between them. Germline CDR1 is DFQATT and CDR2 is SNEGSKA (reference sequence). The CDR3 contains 14 residues. Written as DNA, the CDR3 is TGCAGTGCTAGAGGGCCCGCCAGAAACACTGAAGCTTTCTTT. Its translation: CSARGPARNTEAFF.

This clonotype was observed a single time. The junction departs from germline at one end; a sequencing error may be responsible. The CDR3 coding sequence is TGTACCAGCAGGGGGACAGGGAAGAATGAAAAACTGTTTTTT. Its protein product is CTSRGTGKNEKLFF. The genes are TRBV2 and TRBJ1-4; 9 positions match TRBD1. CDR3 length equals 14 residues. Germline V gene data show CDR1 as SNHLY and CDR2 as FYNNEI.

This clonotype was recorded at least ten times. The J gene is TRBJ2-5, the V gene TRBV10-3; D is unclear. Trimming shortened V by 3 bases and J by 5 bases, and 13 bases separated the two germline ends. The CDR3 is 14 residues long. Per germline, CDR1 ENHRY and CDR2 SYGVKD. Here the CDR3 reads CAISDDVGAETQYF. CDR3 sequence (DNA): TGTGCCATCAGTGACGACGTCGGCGCGGAGACCCAGTACTTC.

This chain uses TRBV24-1 with TRBJ2-2; D remains unclear. The CDR3 length is 12 residues. Per germline, CDR1 KGHDR and CDR2 SFDVKD. Trimming cost V 7 bases and J 4 bases, with 6 bases left between them. The CDR3 sequence is CATRAVTGELFF. CDR3 sequence (DNA): TGTGCCACCAGGGCAGTCACCGGGGAGCTGTTTTTT.

The J gene is TRBJ2-3, the V gene TRBV7-2, with 7 bases fitting TRBD1. CDR3 length equals 12 residues. The V gene's germline CDR1 is SGHTA and CDR2 FQGNSA. CDR3: CAGGLSTDTQYF. The CDR3 bases are TGTGCAGGGGGCTTATCCACAGATACGCAGTATTTT.